The entry below gives a single T cell receptor (beta chain) sequence along with its context. The specificity of this receptor is unknown. It has no much larger one-base neighbor in the sample; base qualities were not kept. Whole blood was collected in K2EDTA tubes by collaborating institutions according to the institutions' own protocols. For TCRbeta analysis, collaborator samples were shipped as frozen whole blood, as isolated PBMCs, or as DNA extracted from either sample type. The entry originates in a study of blood T cell repertoires in COVID-19 (dated by TCRdb to the early 2020s). Looking at the study overall: Samples covering the acute and convalescent phases of COVID-19 were provided by collaborators in the United States, Italy and Spain. Where available, HLA class I and class II types were obtained from metadata supplied by the sample provider rather than from assay-based typing. The sample metadata nearly always contained a de-identified subject ID, COVID-19 status, age in years and sex. Subjects who had been exposed to COVID-19, were actively infected with it, or had recovered from it provided the deeply sampled blood TCRbeta repertoires that made up the dataset. The repertoires were released in a freely available public database intended as a resource for research on the immune response to SARS-CoV-2. The prospective study material was composed of cDNA or gDNA derived from T cells, B-cell-depleted T cells, or PBMCs. The samples were drawn from two sources: the first 160 participants of the ongoing ImmuneRACE study, and 1,000 to 1,500 subjects contributed by 6 global collaborators. Overall study results and their limits: Clinical and demographic metadata were provided uncurated, with the amount varying by source and participant.

The immunoSEQ Assay, a bias-controlled multiplex PCR, was used to amplify TCRbeta CDR3 regions from genomic DNA. On the authors' methods: The number of nucleated cells in each sample was estimated from the amplification of reference gene primers within the assay. Sequence reads were collapsed and filtered to measure the absolute abundance of every unique TCRbeta CDR3 rearrangement. For each sample, productive Simpson clonality was calculated as the square root of Simpson's diversity index over productive rearrangements. TCRdb took over this immuneACCESS table, retaining in-frame rearrangements with V and J assigned. Such tables are incomplete; in checked studies, under half of the missing clones stem from an unresolved V gene, and the remainder is unexplained. V and J calls and clone size are those listed in that table; D and trimming were worked out from the DNA. The sample table shows about 170,000 clones, and less than 90% are seen once. The top ten constitute roughly 14% of the sample.

What was sequenced was peripheral blood. This receptor was identified in a man aged 18 to 30 with active or convalescent COVID-19.

This receptor has the CDR3 CASSHGGGTYNEQFF. The DNA reads as follows: TGTGCCAGCAGCCATGGCGGGGGGACCTACAATGAGCAGTTCTTC. This chain joins TRBV3-1 (or the pseudogene TRBV3-2) to TRBJ2-1; 8 of the junction bases match TRBD2. From V the trimming removes 3 bases and from J it removes 2 bases, while the gene matches leave 3 bases of the junction unaccounted for. CDR1 LGHDT and CDR2 YNNKEL were looked up in the germline V gene (reference sequence). The CDR3 goes from the cysteine to the phenylalanine over 15 residues. Only CDR3 DNA is held: 45 bases, read in frame from base 1.